This TCR beta chain was obtained from a study of OX40 agonist ivuxolimab in advanced cancers. Study-level background: Ivuxolimab, which targeted the costimulatory receptor OX40 (CD134), was an agonistic, fully human IgG2 monoclonal antibody. Intravenous ivuxolimab was administered to patients every 2 weeks at six dose levels: 0.01, 0.1, 0.3, 1.5, 3 and 10 mg/kg. Of the approximately 50 dose-escalation patients, hepatocellular carcinoma was present in 19, melanoma in roughly 15, renal cell carcinoma in 9 and head and neck cancer in 9. In the dose-escalation cohort, roughly 82% of patients were male, and the mean age was 60 years with a range of roughly 23 to 90. Patients were allowed to have had prior anti-PD-1, anti-PD-L1 or anti-CTLA-4 therapy, and approximately 37% of the dose-escalation patients had been treated with checkpoint inhibitors. Partial responses occurred in three dose-escalation patients: two with cutaneous melanoma and one with hepatocellular carcinoma. Peripheral TCRbeta sequencing aimed to test whether ivuxolimab altered TCR sequence diversity and caused clonal T-cell expansion. The paper reports the monotherapy dose-escalation portion (N of about 52 patients) of the phase I ivuxolimab trial.

Patients with a history of autoimmune disease or receiving systemic immunosuppression were excluded from the trial. Peripheral blood for TCR sequencing was drawn from every dose cohort at baseline, at cycle 4 day 1 and at cycle 7 day 1. Samples came from an open-label, multicenter, first-in-human phase I dose-escalation trial of ivuxolimab. The trial enrolled adults with locally advanced or metastatic head and neck squamous cell, hepatocellular, melanoma or renal cell carcinoma. Before TCR sequencing, CD4+ and CD8+ T cells were separately sorted from peripheral blood. A note on this clone: Its antigen is unknown. Base qualities are not recorded, but no much larger clone differs from it by a single base.

The study at large found these results: At doses of 0.1 to 3.0 mg/kg, clonal expansion of both CD4+ and CD8+ blood T cells was observed from baseline to week 6. Low levels of normalized T-cell clonal expansion were also seen in some patients who did not respond. In partial responders in the 0.1-3.0 mg/kg groups, normalized peripheral clonal expansion was found to be among the lowest, especially among CD8+ T cells. Antigen specificity was not determined for the clonally expanded peripheral T cells. On average, CD8+ T cells showed more expanded clones than CD4+ T cells after ivuxolimab.

Genomic DNA was isolated from the sorted cells so that the TCRbeta CDR3 region could be sequenced. The immunoSEQ Assay was used for sequencing of TCRbeta CDR3 regions. The source is immuneACCESS, and TCRdb retained only in-frame sequences with V and J called. Part of the clones is not carried over; for the studies checked, unresolved V genes explain less than half of this, and the remainder is unexplained. The sample data list 90,000 or so clones, and under 95% of these were observed just once. Together, the top ten hold approximately 0.78% of the sample. The CDR3 contains 15 residues, cysteine and phenylalanine counted. Just CDR3 DNA is preserved here, 45 bases in frame from base 1. V and J are truncated by 3 bases and 0 bases respectively, leaving an intervening sequence of 12 bases. CDR1 and CDR2 were assigned from the germline V gene as MDHEN and SYDVKM.

The TCR originated in an adult with an advanced solid tumor such as melanoma, head and neck, liver or kidney cancer. The chain is made from TRBV28 and TRBJ2-7; the D gene lacks a confident call. The sample in question was CD4+ or CD8+ T cells sorted from blood, obtained in a trial of the OX40 agonist ivuxolimab. The CDR3 protein is CASSFPEKPSYEQYF. The sequenced DNA is TGTGCCAGCAGTTTCCCAGAGAAGCCCTCCTACGAGCAGTACTTC.